This T cell receptor (beta chain) comes out of a study of blood T cell repertoires in COVID-19. In the study overall: The samples span acute and convalescent COVID-19 from the United States, Italy and Spain. PBMCs, B-cell-depleted T cells, or T cells were the source of the cDNA or gDNA that made up the material.

CDR3 length equals 17 residues. V was pared by 1 base and J by 0 bases, with 7 bases of the junction left unmatched. In germline, CDR1 is SGHKS, CDR2 YYEKEE (reference sequence). Per the study methods: The authors estimated nucleated cell counts from reference gene primer amplification. The data were produced by immunoSEQ multiplex PCR, yet TCRdb's version contains in-frame clones alone and is incomplete. The V and J calls and clone size were taken over from that table, and D and trimming were inferred from the DNA. Among 250,000 or so clones listed, approximately 80% were seen once. Sequenced sample: peripheral blood. This rearrangement joins TRBV5-5 to TRBJ2-4; 7 positions agree with TRBD1. The sequence was collected from an elderly woman with acute or convalescent COVID-19. The CDR3 protein is CASSLYLTGSAKNIQYF. For the CDR3, the DNA is TGTGCCAGCAGCTTGTATTTGACAGGGTCAGCCAAAAACATTCAGTACTTC.